This T cell receptor beta chain was retrieved from a study of blood T cell repertoires in COVID-19. Study-level information: T cells, B-cell-depleted T cells, or PBMCs provided the cDNA or gDNA that served as material.

Only in-frame clones appear in the TCRdb table, and some are missing; sequencing was by immunoSEQ multiplex PCR. This table holds approximately 110,000 clones, about 89% found once. The germline CDR1 and CDR2 sequences are LNHDA and SQIVND (reference sequence). Germline trimming cut 5 bases from V and 1 base from J; bases unmatched to any gene: 7. The CDR3 extends over 15 amino acids. This sequence originates from a man in his forties with acute or convalescent COVID-19. The rearrangement uses TRBV19 and TRBJ2-7, with 8 nucleotides matching TRBD1. The specimen sequenced was peripheral blood. CDR3 loop: CASSGDRGGSYEQYF. CDR3 DNA sequence: TGTGCCAGTAGTGGTGACAGGGGAGGTTCCTACGAGCAGTACTTC. Based on the CDR3 plus reference TRBV19 and TRBJ2-7, the full variable domain is DGGITQSPKYLFRKEGQNVTLSCEQNLNHDAMYWYRQDPGQGLRLIYYSQIVNDFQKGDIAEGYSVSREKKESFPLTVTSAQKNPTAFYLCASSGDRGGSYEQYFGPGTRLTVT.